The source of this T cell receptor beta chain is a study of T cell repertoires in cytomegalovirus infection. Study context: Evidence of both CMV infection and a matching HLA type came from public TCR beta signatures.

Each CDR3 protein gets one entry after TCRdb re-called the reads with MiXCR. The sample shows 100,000 to 150,000 distinct CDR3 sequences, 7.5% to 9% of them seen only once. Overall study results and limits: HLA-C-restricted CMV-specific TCR beta clonotypes prevailed in the ex vivo response. Identification of carriers of CMV plus the relevant HLA was performed using cumulative public TCR beta family frequency.

Worth noting for this clonotype: Its antigen remains unidentified.

The clonotype originates from a human donor in good health (CMV status not recorded). Some clones in this sample may be carry-over from other donors' samples. The sample consisted of PBMCs.

The CDR3: CASSIGTSGVLRHEQYF. The CDR3 region has the DNA TGTGCCAGCAGTATAGGGACTAGCGGGGTCCTCCGTCACGAGCAGTACTTC. The chain uses TRBV2 and TRBJ2-7; 13 positions agree with TRBD2. V shed 5 bases and J 5 bases; nucleotides not matched to a gene: 12. Germline CDR1 reads SNHLY; CDR2 reads FYNNEI. This CDR3 is 17 amino acids long.